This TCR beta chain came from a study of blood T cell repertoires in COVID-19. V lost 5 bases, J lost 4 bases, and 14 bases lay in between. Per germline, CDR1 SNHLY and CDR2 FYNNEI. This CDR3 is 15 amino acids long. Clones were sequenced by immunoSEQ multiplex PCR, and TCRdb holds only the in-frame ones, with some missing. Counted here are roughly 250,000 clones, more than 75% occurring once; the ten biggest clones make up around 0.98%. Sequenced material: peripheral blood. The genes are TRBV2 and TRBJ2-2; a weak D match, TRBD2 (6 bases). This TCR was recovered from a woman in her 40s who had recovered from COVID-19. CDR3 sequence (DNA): TGTGCCAGCAGTCCGGAGGGACCGGCCACCGGGGAGCTGTTTTTT. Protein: CASSPEGPATGELFF.